A single sample is the source of the 10 T cell receptor beta chains below, sequenced in a study of shared T cell receptors in the human thymus. Clones were read by immunoSEQ multiplex PCR, and TCRdb kept only the in-frame ones, dropping some. The sample lists 550,000 to 800,000 clones; approximately 85% were seen once. The data also belong to a second study, concerning human thymus T cells.

Source material: thymocytes. These receptors came from a girl under three years old with a congenital heart defect.

The sample holds one count of this clone. This chain connects TRBV7-2 to TRBJ2-1; tentative D call: TRBD1 (6 bases). The germline V gene encodes CDR1 SGHTA and CDR2 FQGNSA. This CDR3 region has 10 residues. V lost 7 bases and J 14 bases, leaving 12 bases between the germline ends. The CDR3 bases are TGTGCCAGCATCAGACAGGCAAAGTTCTTC. Its protein is CASIRQAKFF.

This chain uses TRBV6-5 with TRBJ1-1, with D possibly matching TRBD1 (6 bases). Trimming cost V 6 bases and J 1 base, with 12 bases left between them. This CDR3 region has 14 residues. Germline CDR1 reads MNHEY; CDR2 reads SVGAGI. The CDR3 DNA is TGTGCCAGCAGACCAAGGGGGTGGAACACTGAAGCTTTCTTT. Translation gives CASRPRGWNTEAFF.

The chain employs TRBV4-2 and TRBJ1-3; D remains unclear. The CDR3 is made up of 17 amino acids. Trimming stripped 4 bases from V and 2 bases from J, with 18 bases between. Germline CDR1 reads LGHNA; CDR2 reads YNFKEQ. CDR3 DNA: TGTGCCAGCAGCCGCGATAGGAGGACCCAAACTGGAAACACCATATATTTT. This codes for CASSRDRRTQTGNTIYF.

The chain employs TRBV2 and TRBJ2-1, with 8 nucleotides matching TRBD2. This CDR3 spans 16 amino acids. Germline trimming cut 1 base from V and 5 bases from J; bases unmatched to any gene: 7. Germline CDR1 and CDR2: SNHLY and FYNNEI. The CDR3 DNA sequence: TGTGCCAGCAGTGAAGTTTCGGGGGGGTCCAACAATGAGCAGTTCTTC. Translation: CASSEVSGGSNNEQFF. The variable domain in full, with the rest retrieved from reference TRBV2 and TRBJ2-1, is EPEVTQTPSHQVTQMGQEVILRCVPISNHLYFYWYRQILGQKVEFLVSFYNNEISEKSEIFDDQFSVERPDGSNFTLKIRSTKLEDSAMYFCASSEVSGGSNNEQFFGPGTRLTVL.

The chain couples TRBV5-6 to TRBJ1-5, with TRBD1 matching 9 bases. With V trimmed by 3 bases and J by 4 bases, 8 bases remained unmatched. Germline V gene data show CDR1 as SGHDT and CDR2 as YYEEEE. This CDR3 region has 16 residues. The CDR3 coding sequence is TGTGCCAGCAGCTCCTCGGGACAGGGAAGAAATCAGCCCCAGCATTTT. It codes for CASSSSGQGRNQPQHF.

Concerning this clone itself: Its ends do not fully match the called genes, so a read error is possible. J is TRBJ1-3 and V is TRBV5-4; 12 positions agree with TRBD1. Germline loops: CDR1 SGHNT, CDR2 YYREEE (reference sequence). This CDR3 contains 15 residues. For the CDR3, the DNA is TGTGCCAGCACCCCTCTGGGACAGGGGGCCCCTGTGGCCGATTTT. It specifies CASTPLGQGAPVADF.

The rearrangement joins TRBV19 to TRBJ1-1; D is ambiguous. The CDR3 has 13 amino acids. CDR1 is LNHDA, CDR2 SQIVND, per germline (reference sequence). The V end lost 0 bases, the J end lost 1 base, and 3 bases lay between the germline ends. The CDR3 coding sequence is TGTGCCAGTAGTATAGACGGGAACACTGAAGCTTTCTTT. This gives the protein CASSIDGNTEAFF.

The chain couples TRBV19 to TRBJ1-1, with a possible D match to TRBD1 (6 bases). The CDR3 loop spans 15 amino acids. Trimming took off 5 bases at V and 6 bases at J, with 19 bases between the two ends. CDR1 and CDR2 (germline): LNHDA, SQIVND (reference sequence). CDR3 coding DNA: TGTGCCAGTAGTGTGGACAGAAATTACACTGCTGAAGCTTTCTTT. Translating it yields CASSVDRNYTAEAFF.

The genes are TRBV5-4 and TRBJ1-2; TRBD1 agrees at 8 bases. Germline CDR1 and CDR2: SGHNT and YYREEE (reference sequence). The CDR3 totals 16 residues. The V segment lost 4 bases and the J segment 12 bases; nucleotides outside the gene matches: 20. The DNA of the CDR3 is TGTGCCAGCAGCCCGTACGGTGGGGACAGGCGGGGACTCAACACCTTC. It specifies CASSPYGGDRRGLNTF.

The chain links TRBV27 to TRBJ2-2, with 8 bases fitting TRBD2. After removal of 5 bases from V and 3 bases from J, the junction contained 11 bases not matched to a gene. The V gene's germline CDR1 is MNHEY and CDR2 SMNVEV (reference sequence). CDR3 length equals 17 residues. CDR3 sequence (DNA): TGTGCCAGCAGTCCGGACCCTAGCGGGTGGTACACCGGGGAGCTGTTTTTT. It codes for CASSPDPSGWYTGELFF.